The clone carrying this T cell receptor beta chain has only a few counts. The second PCR ran about 6 to 12 cycles with a sample-barcoded 5' primer and J-beta primers. TCRdb re-derived calls from the 5' RACE reads in MiXCR, one entry per CDR3 protein. Of 850,000 to 1,000,000 distinct CDR3 sequences listed, roughly half are singletons. The sample comes from a study of blood T cells in healthy people across ages. The CDR3 covers 16 residues. V trimming: 7 bases; J trimming: 5 bases; junction bases outside the gene matches: 12. The germline CDR1 and CDR2 sequences are MDHEN and SYDVKM. The gene calls are TRBV28 and TRBJ2-3; 10 bases line up with TRBD2. Source material: blood. The receptor's source is a woman aged 55-70 years in good health. CDR3 nucleotide sequence: TGTGCCAGCACCTCTGGGGGAGCGGGGGGGAGAGATACGCAGTATTTT. As protein: CASTSGGAGGRDTQYF.